Shown below are 25 T cell receptor beta chains from a single sample sequenced in a study of T cell changes during pregnancy in multiple sclerosis. The repertoire was sequenced with immunoSEQ multiplex PCR; TCRdb's copy has only in-frame clones and lacks some. The profile shows about 80,000 clones, about 91% of them singletons. The material was peripheral blood, obtained before pregnancy. The receptors come from a female donor with multiple sclerosis, enrolled in a pregnancy study.

The CDR3 DNA reads TGTGCCAGCAGTTACTCTCGATCAGGGGGGCATCAGCCCCAGCATTTT. This translates into CASSYSRSGGHQPQHF. This chain links TRBV6-5 with TRBJ1-5; TRBD1 agrees at 7 bases. V lost 0 bases, J lost 5 bases, and 7 bases stayed unmatched. CDR3 length: 16 residues. Per germline, CDR1 MNHEY and CDR2 SVGAGI.

The genes are TRBV9 and TRBJ1-1, with 7 bases fitting TRBD1. Germline loops: CDR1 SGDLS, CDR2 YYNGEE. CDR3 length: 13 amino acids. The V gene end was trimmed by 0 bases and the J gene end by 7 bases; junction bases not matched to a gene: 3. DNA for the CDR3: TGTGCCAGCAGCGTAGGAGACAGGGATGAAGCTTTCTTT. Translation gives CASSVGDRDEAFF.

The gene calls are TRBV29-1 and TRBJ2-7; TRBD2 matches 10 bases. Trimming removed 2 bases from V and 7 bases from J; junction bases left unmatched: 11. CDR3 length: 15 residues. Germline CDR1 reads SQVTM; CDR2 reads ANQGSEA. The CDR3 sequence is CSVEYASGGLKEQYF. CDR3 DNA sequence: TGCAGCGTTGAATACGCTAGCGGGGGCTTAAAAGAGCAGTACTTC.

The chain combines TRBV9 with TRBJ2-1, with D possibly matching TRBD1 (5 bases). The CDR3 has 13 residues. The germline V gene has CDR1 SGDLS and CDR2 YYNGEE. Trimming removed 0 bases at V and 5 bases at J, with 6 bases between. CDR3 sequence reads: CASSVGTNNEQFF. CDR3 coding DNA: TGTGCCAGCAGCGTAGGGACAAACAATGAGCAGTTCTTC.

V gene TRBV14 combines with J gene TRBJ1-5; D is perhaps TRBD1 (6 bases). CDR1 SGHDN and CDR2 FVKESK come from the germline V gene. Trimming left V 2 bases short and J 1 base short, with 9 bases between. This CDR3 contains 15 residues. DNA for the CDR3: TGTGCCAGCAGCCAAAGGGGGATGAGCAATCAGCCCCAGCATTTT. Translated: CASSQRGMSNQPQHF.

This clone was found a few times. The J gene is TRBJ1-6, the V gene TRBV27, with 7 positions matching TRBD1. Trimming cost V 5 bases and J 10 bases; bases outside gene matches: 5. The CDR3 consists of 13 residues. Per germline, CDR1 MNHEY and CDR2 SMNVEV (reference sequence). DNA of the CDR3: TGTGCCAGCAGTCGACAGGGCGGCTCACCCCTCCACTTT. This translates into CASSRQGGSPLHF.

The chain uses TRBV6-1 and TRBJ1-1; the D is unclear. There are 13 residues in the CDR3. CDR1 is MNHNS, CDR2 SASEGT, per germline. Trimming removed 4 bases at V and 4 bases at J, with 10 bases between. The CDR3 region is CASSVVLSTEAFF. As DNA, the CDR3 is TGTGCCAGCAGTGTTGTCCTGAGCACTGAAGCTTTCTTT.

The chain is built from TRBV27 and TRBJ2-7; 8 nucleotides match TRBD1. J was trimmed by 3 bases and V by 7 bases; bases with no gene match: 2. CDR3 length: 12 residues. CDR1 and CDR2 from the germline V gene are MNHEY and SMNVEV (reference sequence). The CDR3 nucleotides read TGTGCCAGCATGGACAGGGACTACGAGCAGTACTTC. The encoded protein is CASMDRDYEQYF.

The chain combines TRBV4-1 with TRBJ2-7; 10 bases fit TRBD2. The CDR3 extends over 15 amino acids. Trimming removed 3 bases from V and 2 bases from J; junction bases left unmatched: 4. From germline, CDR1 is MGHRA and CDR2 YSYEKL. The CDR3, as DNA: TGCGCCAGCAGCCAGGGACTAGCGATAACCTACGAGCAGTACTTC. It yields the protein CASSQGLAITYEQYF.

This clone has only one observation. In DNA form, the CDR3 reads TGTGCCAGCAGTAAGGGACAAATCCTCGAGCAGTACTTC. This encodes CASSKGQILEQYF. The chain links TRBV7-9 to TRBJ2-7, with a tentative D call TRBD1 (6 bases). The CDR3 runs to 13 residues. Per germline, CDR1 SEHNR and CDR2 FQNEAQ (reference sequence). V was pared by 6 bases and J by 6 bases, with 15 bases between. Filled out from reference TRBV7-9 and TRBJ2-7, the complete variable domain reads DTGVSQNPRHKITKRGQNVTFRCDPISEHNRLYWYRQTLGQGPEFLTYFQNEAQLEKSRLLSDRFSAERPKGSFSTLEIQRTEQGDSAMYLCASSKGQILEQYFGPGTRLTVT.

The genes are TRBV10-2 and TRBJ2-5; D perhaps matches TRBD2 (6 bases). The CDR3 contains 15 residues. CDR1 WSHSY and CDR2 SAAADI come from the germline V gene. Deletions cut 3 bases from V and 2 bases from J, with 13 bases between. The CDR3 is CASSEIGGSQETQYF. In DNA form, the CDR3 reads TGCGCCAGCAGTGAAATTGGAGGGAGTCAAGAGACCCAGTACTTC.

The chain recombines TRBV5-1 with TRBJ2-1, with 10 bases aligning to TRBD2. The ends lost 2 bases at V and 9 bases at J; junction bases unmatched: 8. This CDR3 comprises 15 residues. From germline, CDR1 is SGHRS and CDR2 YFSETQ. The CDR3 loop is CASSLERGGLSEQFF. Here the CDR3 DNA reads TGCGCCAGCAGCTTAGAGCGGGGGGGCTTGAGTGAGCAGTTCTTC. Full variable domain (outside the CDR3, taken from reference TRBV5-1 and TRBJ2-1): KAGVTQTPRYLIKTRGQQVTLSCSPISGHRSVSWYQQTPGQGLQFLFEYFSETQRNKGNFPGRFSGRQFSNSRSEMNVSTLELGDSALYLCASSLERGGLSEQFFGPGTRLTVL.

The chain carries TRBV10-3 and TRBJ2-5; D gene ambiguous. From germline, CDR1 is ENHRY and CDR2 SYGVKD. The germline V and J ends were trimmed by 3 bases and 10 bases, with 18 bases remaining between them. This CDR3 has 14 residues. CDR3 DNA sequence: TGTGCCATCAGTGACCAGAGCCGTTCACAGAACCAGTACTTC. Protein product: CAISDQSRSQNQYF.

The V gene is TRBV7-2, the J gene TRBJ2-1; 13 bases map to TRBD2. This CDR3 is 19 amino acids long. V was pared by 5 bases and J by 1 base, with 11 bases of the junction left unmatched. CDR1 and CDR2 (germline): SGHTA, FQGNSA. The CDR3 sequence: CASSHRPLLAGGSYNEQFF. CDR3 nucleotide sequence: TGTGCCAGCAGCCACCGACCCCTACTAGCGGGGGGGTCCTACAATGAGCAGTTCTTC.

In DNA, the CDR3 is TGTGCCAGCTCACCACAGGACAGGGCCTACGAGCAGTACTTC. Translating it yields CASSPQDRAYEQYF. The gene calls are TRBV18 and TRBJ2-7, with 8 positions matching TRBD1. CDR1 and CDR2 (germline): KGHSH, LQKENI. This CDR3 is 14 amino acids long. V trimming: 1 base; J trimming: 2 bases; junction bases outside the gene matches: 1.

CDR3 residues: CASSQGTAGFEQYF. The CDR3 DNA follows: TGTGCCAGCAGCCAGGGCACTGCAGGGTTCGAGCAGTACTTC. The chain links TRBV7-2 to TRBJ2-7, with D maybe TRBD1 (5 bases). V shed 5 bases and J shed 6 bases, with 17 bases lying between them. CDR1 and CDR2 from the germline V gene are SGHTA and FQGNSA. This CDR3 spans 14 amino acids.

V is TRBV6-1 and J is TRBJ1-5, with a possible D match to TRBD1 (5 bases). V was shortened by 2 bases and J by 7 bases, with 12 bases between the two germline ends. Germline V CDR1 and CDR2: MNHNS, SASEGT. This CDR3 comprises 14 residues. This CDR3 is CASSEIGGRQPQHF. The CDR3 nucleotides are TGTGCCAGCAGTGAAATCGGGGGAAGGCAGCCCCAGCATTTT.

The J gene is TRBJ1-5, the V gene TRBV7-2, with 8 bases that match TRBD1. Per the germline V gene, CDR1 is SGHTA and CDR2 is FQGNSA. V shed 1 base, J shed 7 bases, and the junction held 6 bases outside the gene matches. The CDR3 spans 15 residues. The CDR3, as DNA: TGTGCCAGCAGCTTAGTTGACAGGGGAGACCAGCCCCAGCATTTT. This sequence encodes CASSLVDRGDQPQHF.

This chain links TRBV9 with TRBJ2-5; a possible D gene is TRBD2 (7 bases). The CDR3 is made up of 16 amino acids. The germline gives CDR1 SGDLS, CDR2 YYNGEE. V lost 4 bases and J lost 5, with 21 bases in between. CDR3 coding DNA: TGTGCCAGCAGCAAAGAGAGAGGGGGGGCCCGGGAGACCCAGTACTTC. As protein: CASSKERGGARETQYF.

This clone occurred a few times. The CDR3 loop is CASRTGGDTEAFF. The CDR3 nucleotides are TGTGCCAGTAGGACAGGGGGGGACACTGAAGCTTTCTTT. J is TRBJ1-1 and V is TRBV19; 9 bases match TRBD1. The V gene's germline CDR1 is LNHDA and CDR2 SQIVND (reference sequence). Unmatched junction bases numbered 2, after V lost 6 bases and J lost 3 bases. There are 13 residues in the CDR3.

V gene TRBV4-1 combines with J gene TRBJ2-5; TRBD2 matches at 12 bases. Germline V gene lookup returns CDR1 MGHRA and CDR2 YSYEKL. The trim removed 1 base at V and 5 bases at J, leaving 11 bases unmatched. The CDR3 has 18 residues. The CDR3 DNA reads as TGCGCCAGCAGCCAAGGACCGACTAGCGGGGGAGGAGAGGAGACCCAGTACTTC. Protein: CASSQGPTSGGGEETQYF.

V is TRBV6-5 and J is TRBJ2-3, with a possible D match to TRBD2 (5 bases). Germline CDR1 is MNHEY and CDR2 is SVGAGI. Trimming pared 6 bases from V and 2 bases from J, leaving 9 bases between. The CDR3 has 13 residues. The CDR3 spells CASRVRVTDTQYF. As DNA, the CDR3 is TGTGCCAGCAGAGTGAGGGTCACAGATACGCAGTATTTT.

This rearrangement joins TRBV7-9 to TRBJ1-3; TRBD1 is a possible D gene (6 bases). CDR1 is SEHNR and CDR2 is FQNEAQ in the germline V gene (reference sequence). The CDR3 is 13 residues long. The V end was cut by 5 bases, the J end by 8 bases, with 13 bases between. CDR3 sequence (DNA): TGTGCCAGCAGCATATGGACAGCAGACACCATATATTTT. Protein sequence: CASSIWTADTIYF. Variable domain in full (rest from reference TRBV7-9 and TRBJ1-3): DTGVSQNPRHKITKRGQNVTFRCDPISEHNRLYWYRQTLGQGPEFLTYFQNEAQLEKSRLLSDRFSAERPKGSFSTLEIQRTEQGDSAMYLCASSIWTADTIYFGEGSWLTVV.

This chain links TRBV7-2 with TRBJ2-5; D gene unclear. Germline CDR1 and CDR2: SGHTA and FQGNSA. With 5 bases removed from V and 3 bases from J, the gap between germline ends came to 10 bases. This CDR3 spans 13 amino acids. Here the CDR3 reads CASSPDAEETQYF. CDR3 sequence (DNA): TGTGCCAGCAGCCCCGATGCGGAAGAGACCCAGTACTTC. Drawing the rest from reference TRBV7-2 and TRBJ2-5, the complete variable domain is GAGVSQSPSNKVTEKGKDVELRCDPISGHTALYWYRQSLGQGLEFLIYFQGNSAPDKSGLPSDRFSAERTGGSVSTLTIQRTQQEDSAVYLCASSPDAEETQYFGPGTRLLVL.

V is TRBV19 and J is TRBJ1-4; TRBD1 might be the D (6 bases). V was clipped by 4 bases and J by 7 bases, with 13 bases between them. CDR1 is LNHDA and CDR2 is SQIVND in the germline V gene (reference sequence). The CDR3 length is 14 residues. The chain's CDR3 is CASSTPTGSEKLFF. DNA of the CDR3: TGTGCCAGTAGTACGCCAACAGGGAGTGAAAAACTGTTTTTT.